This TCR beta chain comes out of a study of blood T cells in healthy people across ages. Findings and caveats of the study: Estimates drawn from one million T cells were deemed to understate diversity. Age showed a roughly linear inverse relationship with TCR beta diversity per million T cells.

This clonotype was seen only a few times. The antigen is unknown. A sample-barcoded 5' primer and a J-beta primer mix were used in a second PCR of roughly 6 to 11 cycles. Every cDNA was tagged by a template-switch adaptor with 12 random nucleotides. TCRdb analysed the 5' RACE reads with MiXCR anew, one entry per CDR3 protein. The sample holds over 700,000 distinct CDR3 sequences; around 25% are singletons and the top ten take 9.4%. The same data also went into a second study, on T cells of mothers and their children. That source notes: Donation involved three healthy Caucasian mothers and the six children that they had.

The sequence was obtained from a boy aged 5-17 years in good health. Sequencing was performed on blood.

CDR3 loop: CSAPNRGETQYF. The CDR3 DNA is TGCAGTGCTCCAAACAGGGGAGAGACCCAGTACTTC. The V call is TRBV20-1, the J call TRBJ2-5; 7 nucleotides agree with TRBD1. This CDR3 contains 12 residues. Germline CDR1 is DFQATT and CDR2 is SNEGSKA (reference sequence). V dropped 5 bases and J dropped 4; count of bases not matched to a gene: 4.